This T cell receptor beta chain was documented in a study of radiation and T cells in renal cell carcinoma. Study-level information: Nephrectomy followed 15 Gy stereotactic body radiation by 4 weeks. Study results and caveats: Top tumor clonotypes rose in blood 2 weeks post-radiation, then contracted.

Assay: immunoSEQ multiplex PCR; the TCRdb copy retains only in-frame clones and omits some. The profile covers about 150,000 clones, with roughly 87% appearing a single time and 10% to 15% taken by the ten largest. Germline assignment: CDR1 SEHNR and CDR2 FQNEAQ (reference sequence). The CDR3 is 14 residues long. V was cut by 0 bases and J by 5 bases, with 11 bases left in between. On this clone itself: What it binds is unknown.

The time point denotes: blood 2 weeks post-SBRT. Treatment here: 15 Gy SBRT to primary tumor, nephrectomy 4 weeks later. After SBRT, blood was collected at 2 and 4 weeks, plus baseline. Clear cell pathology was present in this patient's renal cell carcinoma. The chain has TRBV7-9 and TRBJ2-7; D is ambiguous. The sample here was blood, taken from a patient whose treatment included radiotherapy and nephrectomy. The origin of this receptor is a woman aged 45-60 years with renal cell carcinoma. As DNA, the CDR3 is TGTGCCAGCAGCTTAGCCCCCGGTCCCGACGAGCAGTACTTC. It codes for CASSLAPGPDEQYF.